The rows below give T cell receptor beta chains drawn from one sample of a study of shared clonotypes between healthy human individuals. Sequencing was performed with immunoSEQ multiplex PCR; in TCRdb, only in-frame clones are kept and a portion is missing. The sample yields about 1.1 million clones, 75% to 85% seen once. The material sequenced was memory CD4+ T cells from PBMCs. Receptors originate from a man aged 18-30 years in good health. Some clones in this sample may be carry-over from other donors' samples. The CDR3 runs from the conserved cysteine through the conserved F or W. The D gene is left open where the match is weak. Clone sizes are given selectively: once, few, many, or a class where the clone is expanded.

abundance	v_gene	j_gene	d_gene	CDR3aa	CDR3nt
NA	TRBV7-2	TRBJ2-1	TRBD2	CASSRGGMSSYNEQFF	TGTGCCAGCAGCCGGGGGGGGATGAGCTCCTACAATGAGCAGTTCTTC
NA	TRBV7-9	TRBJ1-1	TRBD1	CASSFRDRGSTEAFF	TGTGCCAGCAGCTTCCGGGACAGGGGGAGCACTGAAGCTTTCTTT
NA	TRBV7-3	TRBJ1-6	TRBD1	CASSLGTDNSPLHF	TGTGCCAGCAGCTTAGGGACAGATAATTCACCCCTCCACTTT
NA	TRBV5-1	TRBJ2-3	NA	CASSLGSSGSTDTQYF	TGCGCCAGCAGCTTGGGATCCAGCGGGAGCACAGATACGCAGTATTTT
NA	TRBV27	TRBJ2-3	TRBD2	CASSPLPGLAGRRGGTDTQYF	TGTGCCAGCAGTCCCCTTCCGGGACTAGCGGGTCGAAGGGGGGGCACAGATACGCAGTATTTT
NA	TRBV5-1	TRBJ2-2	TRBD2	CASSLVLAGGTGELFF	TGCGCCAGCAGCTTGGTTCTAGCGGGAGGTACCGGGGAGCTGTTTTTT
NA	TRBV29-1	TRBJ1-2	NA	CSVERSRMSNYGYTF	TGCAGCGTTGAAAGGTCCCGAATGTCTAACTATGGCTACACCTTC
NA	TRBV6-6	TRBJ2-2	NA	CASSYQPGVGELFF	TGTGCCAGCAGTTATCAGCCAGGGGTCGGGGAGCTGTTTTTT
NA	TRBV5-1	TRBJ2-6	NA	CASSPAILGANVLTF	TGCGCCAGCAGCCCCGCAATATTAGGGGCCAACGTCCTGACTTTC
NA	TRBV5-6	TRBJ2-2	NA	CASSLGGIGGTGELFF	TGTGCCAGCAGCTTGGGAGGGATCGGGGGCACCGGGGAGCTGTTTTTT
NA	TRBV7-2	TRBJ1-2	NA	CASSFISGKSYGYTF	TGTGCCAGCAGCTTCATCTCGGGGAAAAGCTATGGCTACACCTTC
NA	TRBV15	TRBJ2-7	NA	CATSRYGQGTEQYF	TGTGCCACCAGCAGATATGGCCAGGGGACCGAGCAGTACTTC
once	TRBV2	TRBJ2-7	TRBD1	CASRPRTGIYEQYF	TGTGCCAGCAGACCCAGGACAGGGATCTACGAGCAGTACTTC
NA	TRBV2	TRBJ1-4	NA	CASRTLDEKLFF	TGTGCCAGCAGAACTTTGGACGAAAAACTGTTTTTT
NA	TRBV15	TRBJ2-7	TRBD2	CATTDRRGSGRGAYEQYF	TGTGCCACCACCGATAGGCGGGGTAGCGGGAGAGGGGCCTACGAGCAGTACTTC
NA	TRBV6-1	TRBJ2-7	NA	CASSPSLYEQYF	TGTGCCAGCAGTCCCTCCCTCTACGAGCAGTACTTC
few	TRBV4-1	TRBJ1-1	NA	CASSQVGMNTEAFF	TGCGCCAGCAGCCAAGTGGGCATGAACACTGAAGCTTTCTTT
NA	TRBV5-1	TRBJ1-1	TRBD1	CASSQGGVTEAFF	TGCGCCAGCAGCCAAGGGGGCGTCACTGAAGCTTTCTTT
NA	TRBV6-6	TRBJ1-2	NA	CASSYNVRGPDYGYTF	TGTGCCAGCAGTTACAACGTTCGGGGGCCTGACTATGGCTACACCTTC